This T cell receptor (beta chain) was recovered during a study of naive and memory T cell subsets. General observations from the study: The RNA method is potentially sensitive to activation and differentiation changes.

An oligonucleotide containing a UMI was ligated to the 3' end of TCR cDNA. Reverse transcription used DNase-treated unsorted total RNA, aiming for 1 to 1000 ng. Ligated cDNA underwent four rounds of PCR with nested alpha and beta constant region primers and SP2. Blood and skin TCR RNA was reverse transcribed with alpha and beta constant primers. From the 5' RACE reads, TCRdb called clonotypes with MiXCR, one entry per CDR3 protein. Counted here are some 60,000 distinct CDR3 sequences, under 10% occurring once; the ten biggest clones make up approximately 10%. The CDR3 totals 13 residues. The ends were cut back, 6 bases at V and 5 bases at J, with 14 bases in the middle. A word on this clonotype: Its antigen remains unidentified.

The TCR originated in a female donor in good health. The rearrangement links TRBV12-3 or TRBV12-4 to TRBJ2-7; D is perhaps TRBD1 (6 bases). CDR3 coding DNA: TGTGCCAGCAGCCCGACAGGAGCCCACGAGCAGTACTTC. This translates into CASSPTGAHEQYF.